Below, 8 T cell receptor beta chains from the same sample are listed, as sequenced in a study of CD8+ T cells in alopecia areata. Treatment: oral pan-JAK inhibitor, 5-10 mg twice daily. cDNA prepared by RNA extraction and subsequent reverse transcription served as the template for sequencing. Some clones are missing from TCRdb's copy, which holds only in-frame ones; the method was immunoSEQ multiplex PCR. The sample shows 150,000 to 200,000 clones, 58% of them seen only once. The sample consisted of CD4+ T cells sorted from blood, taken at approximately week 61, from a patient treated with tofacitinib. Receptor source: a human donor with alopecia areata.

The chain combines TRBV29-1 with TRBJ1-1; D possibly corresponds to TRBD1 (6 bases). V lost 6 bases to trimming and J lost 7 bases, with 18 bases between them. CDR3 length equals 13 residues. Germline CDR1 reads SQVTM; CDR2 reads ANQGSEA. The CDR3 spells CSVTMTGGLEAFF. DNA for the CDR3: TGCAGCGTCACCATGACAGGAGGTCTTGAAGCTTTCTTT.

The genes are TRBV2 and TRBJ2-3; 10 nucleotides match TRBD2. The germline gives CDR1 SNHLY, CDR2 FYNNEI. V lost 6 bases to trimming and J lost 2 bases; unmatched junction nucleotides: 2. The CDR3 extends over 14 amino acids. This chain's CDR3 is CASRTSGNTDTQYF. CDR3 coding DNA: TGTGCCAGCAGAACTAGCGGGAACACAGATACGCAGTATTTT.

The chain is built from TRBV29-1 and TRBJ2-1, with D tentatively TRBD2 (6 bases). The CDR3 is made up of 13 amino acids. With 7 bases removed from V and 4 bases from J, the gap between germline ends came to 14 bases. Germline V lookup: CDR1 SQVTM, CDR2 ANQGSEA. In nucleotides, the CDR3 is TGCAGCGCCGGACTACTGAGATACAATGAGCAGTTCTTC. It specifies CSAGLLRYNEQFF.

Remarks on this clone: Other DNA sequences from this sample encode an identical CDR3 as well. The chain joins TRBV15 to TRBJ1-1; no clear D gene. This CDR3 is built from 14 residues. Trimming took off 1 base at V and 0 bases at J, with 6 bases between the two ends. The germline gives CDR1 LNHNV, CDR2 YYDKDF (reference sequence). CDR3 sequence reads: CATSRGGLNTEAFF. CDR3 DNA sequence: TGTGCCACCAGCAGAGGTGGGCTGAACACTGAAGCTTTCTTT.

The V gene is TRBV4-1, the J gene TRBJ1-6; D perhaps matches TRBD1 (5 bases). Germline V lookup: CDR1 MGHRA, CDR2 YSYEKL. The CDR3 has 17 residues. V lost 1 base, J lost 10 bases, and 20 bases lay in between. CDR3 amino acids: CASSQGVGVGFGSPLHF. In DNA form, the CDR3 reads TGCGCCAGCAGCCAAGGAGTAGGGGTTGGCTTCGGGTCACCCCTCCACTTT.

This clone has a single count. The V and J genes are TRBV7-2 and TRBJ2-4; D call uncertain. This CDR3 is built from 15 residues. The V and J ends lost 4 bases and 0 bases respectively, with 10 bases between them. Germline CDR1 is SGHTA and CDR2 is FQGNSA. DNA for the CDR3: TGTGCCAGCAGCTCCCAAGCAGGAGCCAAAAACATTCAGTACTTC. It codes for CASSSQAGAKNIQYF.

This clone has just one count. The rearrangement uses TRBV14 and TRBJ1-2; a weak D match, TRBD1 (6 bases). Trimming shortened V by 0 bases and J by 4 bases, and 9 bases separated the two germline ends. The V gene's germline CDR1 is SGHDN and CDR2 FVKESK. This CDR3 is built from 14 residues. For the CDR3, the DNA is TGTGCCAGCAGCCAAGATAGCAGGGGCTATGGCTACACCTTC. Its translation: CASSQDSRGYGYTF.

On this clone itself: The same CDR3 is also encoded by other DNA sequences in this sample. The chain employs TRBV30 and TRBJ2-3; 7 positions match TRBD2. CDR3 length: 12 amino acids. Trimming took 0 bases from V and 6 from J; bases not matched to a gene: 0. Looked up from germline, CDR1 is GTSNPN and CDR2 is SVGIG (reference sequence). CDR3 nucleotide sequence: TGTGCCTGGAGTGTGGGGGGGGATACGCAGTATTTT. Its protein is CAWSVGGDTQYF.